This is a list of T cell receptor beta chains from one sample in a study of T cell repertoires in cytomegalovirus infection. TCRdb re-called the reads with MiXCR, one entry per CDR3 protein. The sample yields approximately 200,000 distinct CDR3 sequences, roughly 30% seen once. The sequenced sample consisted of PBMCs. Receptor source: a human donor in good health (CMV status not recorded). Some clones in this sample may be carry-over from other donors' samples. Each CDR3 is given with its conserved first and last residue. D genes are given only for firm matches.

TRBV10-3	TRBD2	CAISEQRGSTDTQYF
TRBV12-3/TRBV12-4	-	CASSSPLGNEQFF
TRBV2	-	CASNQERQPQHF
TRBV12-3/TRBV12-4	-	CASSFGGDSGELFF
TRBV28	-	CASTYQAGYEKLFF
TRBV7-2	-	CASSLVNEGGDTQYF
TRBV7-4	TRBD1	CASRPKDRLGTEAFF
TRBV6-2/TRBV6-3	-	CASRFDSVSNQPQHF
TRBV7-8	TRBD1	CASSLGGQGWPQHF
TRBV30	-	CAWLNRLFYGYTF
TRBV7-3	-	CASSLSGSRSGANVLTF
TRBV6-2/TRBV6-3	-	CASSYGRSWNEQFF
TRBV11-2	-	CASSLDPGVTYEQYF
TRBV7-9	-	CASSLGGSVDAF
TRBV7-3	-	CASSLGRGDSPLHF
TRBV28	-	CASRDGPAGEQYF
TRBV29-1	-	CSVLQGRGYSYEQHF
TRBV12-3/TRBV12-4	TRBD1	CASSYRGRQAEAFF
TRBV19	-	CASSSESRRRKRGTDYYGYTF
TRBV11-2	-	CASSFGASNQPQHF
TRBV7-6	-	CASSLAVYNEQFF
TRBV29-1	-	CSVWTRNTEAFF